A single sample is the source of the 14 T cell receptor beta chains below, sequenced in a study of monozygotic twins with cystic fibrosis. Repertoires were generated with immunoSEQ multiplex PCR, while TCRdb's copy carries only in-frame clones and drops some. Found here are around 29,000 clones, around four fifths of them singletons; the top ten hold approximately 0.88%. Specimen: blood. Receptors originate from a girl aged 2-9 years with cystic fibrosis.

The V call is TRBV4-1, the J call TRBJ2-7; maybe TRBD2 (5 bases). V was pared by 0 bases and J by 2 bases, with 14 bases between. The CDR3 sequence is 16 residues long. CDR1 MGHRA and CDR2 YSYEKL come from the germline V gene. This CDR3 is CASSQEEATYTYEQYF. The CDR3 DNA reads TGCGCCAGCAGCCAAGAGGAGGCTACATACACCTACGAGCAGTACTTC.

This clone was found a few times. The rearrangement uses TRBV27 and TRBJ1-5; D uncertain. Germline V CDR1 and CDR2: MNHEY, SMNVEV (reference sequence). The CDR3 is 11 residues long. CDR3 protein: CVNRSNQPQHF. As DNA, the CDR3 is TGTGTAAATAGGAGCAATCAGCCCCAGCATTTT.

The V and J genes are TRBV29-1 and TRBJ2-7; TRBD2 matches 11 bases. From germline, CDR1 is SQVTM and CDR2 ANQGSEA. The V and J ends lost 5 bases and 6 bases, in that order; junction bases with no gene match: 9. CDR3 size: 14 residues. CDR3 region: CSVPLAGVLGEQYF. CDR3 coding DNA: TGCAGCGTTCCACTAGCGGGAGTTTTGGGCGAGCAGTACTTC.

The gene calls are TRBV6-6 and TRBJ2-3; D may be TRBD1 (6 bases). Germline CDR1 reads MNHNY; CDR2 reads SVGAGI (reference sequence). This CDR3 is built from 15 residues. Trimming left V 7 bases short and J 4 bases short, with 18 bases between. The CDR3 here is CASTGRDKPSDTQYF. CDR3 DNA: TGTGCCAGCACCGGCCGGGACAAACCTTCAGATACGCAGTATTTT.

This clone has only a few counts. V usage is TRBV5-1 and J usage is TRBJ2-2, with 10 bases aligning to TRBD2. Germline loops: CDR1 SGHRS, CDR2 YFSETQ. After removal of 0 bases from V and 3 bases from J, the junction contained 11 bases not matched to a gene. This CDR3 spans 19 amino acids. The CDR3 coding sequence is TGCGCCAGCAGCTTGGAGCCTAGCGGGAGTCTTGAGTACACCGGGGAGCTGTTTTTT. Translating gives CASSLEPSGSLEYTGELFF.

The chain couples TRBV5-1 to TRBJ2-3; 11 bases are shared with TRBD2. The CDR3 runs 16 residues. The V gene end was trimmed by 3 bases and the J gene end by 1 base; junction bases not matched to a gene: 4. Per the germline V gene, CDR1 is SGHRS and CDR2 is YFSETQ. CDR3 residues: CASSSGTSGRTDTQYF. The CDR3 DNA is TGCGCCAGCAGCTCGGGGACTAGCGGACGCACAGATACGCAGTATTTT.

The chain carries TRBV9 and TRBJ1-4, with D uncertain. The ends were cut back, 3 bases at V and 7 bases at J, with 10 bases in the middle. The CDR3 has 13 residues. Germline lookup yields CDR1 SGDLS and CDR2 YYNGEE. The CDR3 spells CASSESTSEKLFF. Written as DNA, the CDR3 is TGTGCCAGCAGCGAATCAACAAGTGAAAAACTGTTTTTT.

V usage is TRBV7-8 and J usage is TRBJ1-2; the D is unclear. The CDR3 has 13 amino acids. CDR1 and CDR2 from the germline V gene are SGHVS and FQNEAQ. The germline V and J ends were trimmed by 3 bases and 2 bases, with 7 bases remaining between them. Written as DNA, the CDR3 is TGTGCCAGCAGCTTCCTGCAGAACTATGGCTACACCTTC. Translated: CASSFLQNYGYTF. The variable domain in full, with the rest retrieved from reference TRBV7-8 and TRBJ1-2, is GAGVSQSPRYKVAKRGQDVALRCDPISGHVSLFWYQQALGQGPEFLTYFQNEAQLDKSGLPSDRFFAERPEGSVSTLKIQRTQQEDSAVYLCASSFLQNYGYTFGSGTRLTVV.

This chain uses TRBV30 with TRBJ2-3; D is unclear. Trimming left V 0 bases short and J 2 bases short, with 12 bases between. Germline values: CDR1 GTSNPN, CDR2 SVGIG (reference sequence). The length of the CDR3 is 15 residues. The CDR3 here is CAWSVSFVPTDTQYF. The CDR3 DNA is TGTGCCTGGAGTGTTAGCTTTGTACCCACAGATACGCAGTATTTT.

As DNA, the CDR3 is TGTGCCTGGAGTGTTCTCGGACTCCTTAACAATGAGCAGTTCTTC. Residues: CAWSVLGLLNNEQFF. The rearrangement links TRBV30 to TRBJ2-1; the D gene is possibly TRBD2 (5 bases). Germline-derived CDR1 and CDR2 are GTSNPN and SVGIG (reference sequence). The CDR3 has 15 residues. V gave up 0 bases and J gave up 5 bases, with 14 bases separating them.

This clone showed up just once. The V call is TRBV4-1, the J call TRBJ2-5, with 12 nucleotides matching TRBD2. The CDR3 covers 17 residues. In germline, CDR1 is MGHRA, CDR2 YSYEKL. With V trimmed by 1 base and J by 2 bases, 5 bases remained unmatched. The CDR3 is CASSQVGLAGGQETQYF. In DNA form, the CDR3 reads TGCGCCAGCAGCCAAGTAGGCCTAGCGGGAGGGCAAGAGACCCAGTACTTC.

The chain is built from TRBV6-6 and TRBJ2-1; D tentatively fits TRBD1 or TRBD2 (5 bases each). Between the trimmed V and J ends, which lost 4 bases and 9 bases, there was a span of 19 bases. The CDR3 spans 15 residues. The germline V gene has CDR1 MNHNY and CDR2 SVGAGI (reference sequence). As DNA, the CDR3 is TGTGCCAGCAGTTTAGAGGGACGTCCGACTGGTGAGCAGTTCTTC. This sequence encodes CASSLEGRPTGEQFF.

CDR3 nucleotides: TGTGCCAGCAGTTACGGTGGGCAGGGAAGCGAGCAGTACTTC. Amino acids: CASSYGGQGSEQYF. The chain links TRBV6-5 to TRBJ2-7, with D maybe TRBD1 (5 bases). The CDR3 extends over 14 amino acids. Trimming stripped 2 bases from V and 6 bases from J, with 14 bases between. Germline V CDR1 and CDR2: MNHEY, SVGAGI.

J is TRBJ1-1 and V is TRBV7-9, with D perhaps TRBD1 (5 bases). Deletions cut 1 base from V and 2 bases from J, with 11 bases between. CDR3 size: 15 residues. Germline CDR1 reads SEHNR; CDR2 reads FQNEAQ (reference sequence). The CDR3 DNA sequence: TGTGCCAGCAGCTTAGAGAGACAGTTCAACACTGAAGCTTTCTTT. This translates into CASSLERQFNTEAFF.